One T cell receptor (beta chain) is described in this entry. Its recognized antigen is unknown. The sample holds no much larger clone one base away, and base qualities are not on file. The sample comes from a study of T cell clonotyping in hematopoietic cell transplantation (dated by TCRdb to the early 2020s). Concerning the study at large: The study collected more than 120 blood samples from 30 to 40 consecutive transplant recipients and their related donors. Patients were recruited between late 2015 and 2017 and followed until late 2020 or death. What the authors observed across the whole study: Sample size was limited, and cells were not sorted, so CD4 and CD8 repertoire contributions could not be separated. Only a small fraction of recipient repertoires overlapped donor repertoires, with over 97% appearing de novo at the given depth. A decrease in recipient TCR diversity was observed after transplant, and a progressive increase in pathologically expanded clonotypes was seen from day 30 to day 180. Donor and pretransplant recipient Inverse Simpson Index values predicted broader posttransplant TCR repertoire diversity.

The CDR3 starts with the cysteine, ends with the phenylalanine, and has 15 residues. Only CDR3 DNA remains: 45 bases, in frame from the first base. Trimming takes 2 bases from V and 7 bases from J, and the germline ends sit 13 bases apart. The germline V gene encodes CDR1 SGHRS and CDR2 YFSETQ. With the immunoSEQ assay, which is a bias-controlled multiplex PCR relying on V- and J-specific primers, TCR beta CDR3 regions were amplified from genomic DNA. A second PCR step added a proprietary barcode and Illumina adapter sequences to the CDR3 amplicons. An Illumina MiSeq instrument was used for sequencing of the CDR3 libraries. The authors' pipeline ran thus. Export and quality control were performed with immunoSEQ Analyzer 3.0, and downstream analyses were performed with R Bioconductor and Immunarch. Repertoire metrics were calculated using only productive rearrangements within the normalized downsampled data set. In the normalized cohort, clonotypes with more than 5 templates were defined as pathologically expanded. The Inverse Simpson Index was used to measure repertoire diversity. To capture all clonotypes, the CMV-specificity analyses were run on the non-normalized data set. Imported from immuneACCESS, the table was reduced by TCRdb to in-frame sequences with V and J called. These copies leave out some clones; in studies compared against another copy, an unresolved V gene accounts for under half, and the cause of the remainder is not known. That table furnishes V, J and clone size, whereas the DNA furnished D and trimming. This sample gives around 6,200 clones in total; around nine tenths of them show up just once. The ten largest account for around 5.5% of the sample.

Explained via the paper, the time point label denotes: 100 days after allo-HCT. Blood from recipients was drawn about 28 days before transplant and again at days 30, 100 and 180 after transplant. Nuclei Lysis Solution was used to extract genomic DNA from fresh or cryopreserved unfractionated peripheral blood mononuclear cells. The chain was built from TRBV5-1 and TRBJ2-6, with no reliable assignment of the D segment. Sample: peripheral blood mononuclear cells, taken 100 days after allogeneic stem cell transplant. The TCR comes from a female patient between 35 and 55 years old who had an allogeneic stem cell transplant from a related donor, so the T cells may come from the graft donor. Some clones in this sample may be carry-over from other donors' samples. The DNA sequence follows: TGCGCCAGCAGCTTCCAGCCGCTCCCTGCCAACGTCCTGACTTTC. This yields the protein CASSFQPLPANVLTF. The CDR3, completed at both ends by the reference TRBV5-1 and TRBJ2-6 genes, gives the full variable domain KAGVTQTPRYLIKTRGQQVTLSCSPISGHRSVSWYQQTPGQGLQFLFEYFSETQRNKGNFPGRFSGRQFSNSRSEMNVSTLELGDSALYLCASSFQPLPANVLTFGAGSRLTVL.